What follows is one T cell receptor (beta chain) and its context. This CDR3 is 14 amino acids long. V lost 0 bases, J lost 11 bases, and 16 bases lay in between. The germline CDR1 and CDR2 sequences are ENHRY and SYGVKD. This sample was taken from a study of control samples from healthy donors and cancer patients. The method was immunoSEQ multiplex PCR; TCRdb's version includes in-frame clones alone and lacks a portion of them. The data contain about 110,000 clones, 90% of them singletons. This chain joins TRBV10-3 and TRBJ1-1; possibly TRBD1 for D (5 bases). The TCR comes from a human donor in good health. The donor label of this sample is uncertain. Sequencing used blood. The CDR3 DNA is TGTGCCATCAGTGAGTCGAAGGGTGGGACGGTGGCTTTCTTT. Protein sequence: CAISESKGGTVAFF.